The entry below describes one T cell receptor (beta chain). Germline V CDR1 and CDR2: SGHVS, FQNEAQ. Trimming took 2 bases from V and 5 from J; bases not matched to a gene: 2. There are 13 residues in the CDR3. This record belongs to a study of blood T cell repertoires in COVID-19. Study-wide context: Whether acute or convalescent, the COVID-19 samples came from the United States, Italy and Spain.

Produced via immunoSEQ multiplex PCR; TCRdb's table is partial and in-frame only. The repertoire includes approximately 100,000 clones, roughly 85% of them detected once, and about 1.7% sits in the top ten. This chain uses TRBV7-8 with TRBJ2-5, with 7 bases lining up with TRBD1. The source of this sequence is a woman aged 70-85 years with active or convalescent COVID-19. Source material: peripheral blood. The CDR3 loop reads CASSLWDSETQYF. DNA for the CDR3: TGTGCCAGCAGCTTATGGGACAGCGAGACCCAGTACTTC.